The 12 T cell receptor beta chains below come from one sample, sequenced in a study of beta chain features in type 1 diabetes. Study findings and constraints: Researchers report that Type 1 diabetes patients had moderately but significantly shorter TCRB CDR3s across all four CD4+ subsets.

These receptors have no known antigen. The entirety of the isolated RNA underwent reverse transcription, so expressed TCRB transcripts were sequenced. Assay: immunoSEQ multiplex PCR; the TCRdb copy retains only in-frame clones and omits some. The data contain a few hundred thousand clones, around 10% of them singletons. Material for sequencing was central memory CD4+ T cells from blood. Receptors were obtained from a man aged 25 to 40 with type 1 diabetes.

There are a few counts of this clone. The chain combines TRBV28 with TRBJ2-3, with D possibly called TRBD1 or TRBD2 (5 bases each). Germline assignment: CDR1 MDHEN and CDR2 SYDVKM. Deletions cut 5 bases from V and 9 bases from J, with 21 bases between. This CDR3 comprises 15 residues. The DNA of the CDR3 is TGTGCCAGCAGTCCTACCCCTATTCTGGGGGACACGCAGTATTTT. This gives the protein CASSPTPILGDTQYF. Variable domain in full (rest from reference TRBV28 and TRBJ2-3): DVKVTQSSRYLVKRTGEKVFLECVQDMDHENMFWYRQDPGLGLRLIYFSYDVKMKEKGDIPEGYSVSREKKERFSLILESASTNQTSMYLCASSPTPILGDTQYFGPGTRLTVL.

This clone was recorded once. The rearrangement uses TRBV28 and TRBJ1-1; 8 bases line up with TRBD1. With 7 bases clipped from V and 5 bases from J, the junction kept 12 bases outside the gene matches. From germline, CDR1 is MDHEN and CDR2 SYDVKM. The CDR3 runs to 15 residues. For the CDR3, the DNA is TGTGCCAGCATCTTACAGGGGGTTGTATGGACTGAAGCTTTCTTT. Protein product: CASILQGVVWTEAFF. Using reference TRBV28 and TRBJ1-1 for the parts outside the CDR3, the full variable domain is DVKVTQSSRYLVKRTGEKVFLECVQDMDHENMFWYRQDPGLGLRLIYFSYDVKMKEKGDIPEGYSVSREKKERFSLILESASTNQTSMYLCASILQGVVWTEAFFGQGTRLTVV.

This sequence joins TRBV2 and TRBJ2-7, with TRBD1 matching 7 bases. J gave up 4 bases and V 8 bases, and 5 bases lay outside the gene matches. The CDR3 spans 12 residues. Germline V gives CDR1 SNHLY, CDR2 FYNNEI. Written as DNA, the CDR3 is TGTGCCAGCGGACAGGAGATTTACGAGCAGTACTTC. Amino acids: CASGQEIYEQYF.

The sample holds a few counts of this clone. The rearrangement uses TRBV5-6 and TRBJ1-2; D is ambiguous. V was pared by 0 bases and J by 6 bases, with 9 bases between. Germline V gives CDR1 SGHDT, CDR2 YYEEEE. The CDR3 loop spans 13 amino acids. The CDR3 DNA reads as TGTGCCAGCAGCTTGGTGGCTGGTGATGGCTACACCTTC. Protein sequence: CASSLVAGDGYTF.

This chain links TRBV5-8 with TRBJ2-5, with D uncertain. V lost 0 bases and J 5 bases, leaving 11 bases between the germline ends. Germline CDR1 reads SGHTS; CDR2 reads YDEGEE. This CDR3 contains 14 residues. The CDR3 spells CASSLAGSRETQYF. In DNA form, the CDR3 reads TGTGCCAGCAGCTTGGCCGGTAGTCGTGAGACCCAGTACTTC.

This clone was counted only a few times. The junction does not match germline at one end; this may be a read error. The chain carries TRBV19 and TRBJ1-3; D not certain. The CDR3 runs to 14 residues. Germline V lookup: CDR1 LNHDA, CDR2 SQIVND (reference sequence). CDR3 amino acids: CASSSTRSSSRSNF. The CDR3 region has the DNA TGTGCCAGTAGTTCGACACGGAGTTCGTCCCGTTCGAATTTT.

The genes are TRBV7-3 and TRBJ2-1, with D hard to call. This CDR3 spans 15 amino acids. Germline-derived CDR1 and CDR2 are SGHTA and FQGTGA. V was cut by 2 bases and J by 0 bases, with 8 bases left in between. The CDR3: CASSLGGDSYNEQFF. CDR3 DNA: TGTGCCAGCAGCTTAGGCGGAGACTCCTACAATGAGCAGTTCTTC.

In this sample, this clone turned up many times. The chain carries TRBV29-1 and TRBJ2-1; 9 bases line up with TRBD2. This CDR3 has 13 amino acids. Germline CDR1 reads SQVTM; CDR2 reads ANQGSEA. The CDR3 DNA is TGCAGTGCATCCGGGACTAGCACGAATGAGCAGTTCTTC. Translated: CSASGTSTNEQFF.

This clone occurred a few times. The V gene is TRBV9, the J gene TRBJ2-7, with D possibly being TRBD2 (5 bases). CDR1 SGDLS and CDR2 YYNGEE come from the germline V gene. The CDR3 has 15 residues. The V and J ends lost 4 bases and 6 bases respectively, with 20 bases between them. The CDR3 is CASSPQMASPREQYF. The CDR3 DNA follows: TGTGCCAGCAGCCCCCAAATGGCTAGCCCTCGCGAGCAGTACTTC.

The chain couples TRBV28 to TRBJ2-5; D is possibly TRBD1 (5 bases). This CDR3 region has 14 residues. Trimming took 2 bases from V and 0 from J, leaving 7 bases between them. Germline lookup yields CDR1 MDHEN and CDR2 SYDVKM. The CDR3 is CASSLAGHQETQYF. The CDR3 DNA reads TGTGCCAGCAGTTTAGCAGGGCACCAAGAGACCCAGTACTTC.

CDR3 protein: CASSLGSGTGRETQYF. CDR3 sequence (DNA): TGTGCCAGCAGCTTGGGGTCCGGGACAGGGCGGGAGACCCAGTACTTC. The chain joins TRBV11-2 to TRBJ2-5, with 9 positions matching TRBD1. The CDR3 has 16 residues. With 3 bases clipped from V and 5 bases from J, the junction kept 10 bases outside the gene matches. Looked up from germline, CDR1 is SGHAT and CDR2 is FQNNGV.

This chain joins TRBV19 and TRBJ2-2, with 14 positions matching TRBD2. This CDR3 has 15 residues. The V gene's germline CDR1 is LNHDA and CDR2 SQIVND (reference sequence). With V trimmed by 7 bases and J by 6 bases, 4 bases remained unmatched. The CDR3 reads CASTPGLAGAGELFF. In DNA form, the CDR3 reads TGTGCCAGTACCCCGGGACTAGCGGGAGCCGGGGAGCTGTTTTTT.